Shown below are 2 T cell receptor beta chains from a single sample sequenced in a study of a mutant IDH1 vaccine in newly diagnosed glioma. Their cognate antigens are unknown. Sample time point: week 23, last vaccination. Every vaccination contained 300 ug of the mutant IDH1 20-mer peptide and was paired with topical imiquimod. Some clones are missing from TCRdb's copy, which holds only in-frame ones; the method was immunoSEQ multiplex PCR. The sample shows tens of thousands of clones, about 78% of them seen only once. This sample comprised PBMCs, obtained from a glioma patient whose treatment included an IDH1 peptide vaccine. The receptor source for this set is a woman between 35 and 50 years old with glioma. Some clones in this sample may be carry-over from other donors' samples.

In this sample, this clone turned up a few times. The chain has TRBV6-1 and TRBJ1-2, with a tentative D call TRBD1 (5 bases). Germline assignment: CDR1 MNHNS and CDR2 SASEGT. The V end lost 6 bases, the J end lost 6 bases, and 14 bases lay between the germline ends. The CDR3 has 13 amino acids. CDR3 region: CASSAIGGNGYTF. CDR3 in DNA: TGTGCCAGCAGCGCTATTGGGGGGAATGGCTACACCTTC.

The chain links TRBV7-8 to TRBJ1-1; TRBD1 matches at 8 bases. Germline trimming cut 6 bases from V and 7 bases from J; bases unmatched to any gene: 16. Germline loops: CDR1 SGHVS, CDR2 FQNEAQ. This CDR3 spans 16 amino acids. CDR3 amino acids: CASRPNRGGGGFEAFF. The CDR3, as DNA: TGTGCCAGCAGGCCGAACAGGGGGGGAGGCGGCTTTGAAGCTTTCTTT.